This T cell receptor beta chain was retrieved from a study of T cells expressing NK-cell markers. General observations from the study: Dominant NKG2C+ clonotypes made up about 1.0-7.5% of CD8+ T cells in roughly 6 donors. Expanded NKG2C+ T cell clones were not confirmed as HCMV-specific.

This CDR3 comprises 15 residues. CDR1 and CDR2 from the germline V gene are LNHDA and SQIVND (reference sequence). In regard to this clonotype: The antigen remains unidentified.

TCR beta cDNA was generated via 5'RACE template switching incorporating UMIs. Each CDR3 protein gets one entry in TCRdb, which reprocessed the 5' RACE reads and gives no DNA. The sample includes about 430,000 distinct CDR3 sequences. This TCR was recovered from a woman aged 45-60 years in good health. Source material: blood T cells: a sorted CD56 or NKG2C T cell subset, CD4+ or CD8+ T cells, or bulk PBMC T cells (not recorded which). The rearrangement uses TRBV19 and TRBJ1-5. This chain's CDR3 is CASSPKTAVNQPQHF.